One sample yielded the 22 T cell receptor beta chains listed below, sequenced in a study of T cell clones after liver transplantation. The assay was immunoSEQ multiplex PCR, and TCRdb's table has in-frame clones only and misses some. The sample shows 440 or so clones, 54% of them seen only once. Sequencing of dividing CFSE-low cells from the MLR defined alloreactive TCRbeta sequences. For these receptors, no antigen is known. The sample was CD8+ T cells from cultured PBMCs. The receptors stem from a human patient who received a liver transplant. Part of the T cells may come from the graft donor.

This clone is deemed large. The V call is TRBV4-1, the J call TRBJ1-6; D is unresolved. The CDR3 contains 17 residues. Germline CDR1 and CDR2: MGHRA and YSYEKL. Deletions cut 1 base from V and 10 bases from J, with 20 bases between. Written as DNA, the CDR3 is TGCGCCAGCAGCCAAGTTTTAACAGTGGCTATATACTCACCCCTCCACTTT. This gives the protein CASSQVLTVAIYSPLHF.

V is TRBV16 and J is TRBJ1-2; no definite D call. There are 17 residues in the CDR3. Per the germline V gene, CDR1 is KGHSY and CDR2 is FQNENV. V dropped 5 bases and J dropped 4 bases, with 23 bases sitting between them. The CDR3 spells CASSCLTIVRKTYGYTF. Written as DNA, the CDR3 is TGTGCCAGCAGCTGTCTAACGATCGTTAGAAAGACCTATGGCTACACCTTC.

The rearrangement links TRBV11-3 to TRBJ2-3; 12 bases align to TRBD2. The germline V gene has CDR1 SGHNT and CDR2 YENEEA. There are 18 residues in the CDR3. V was clipped by 4 bases and J by 2 bases; unmatched bases: 10. CDR3 DNA: TGTGCCAGCAGCTCTCCCGGGACTAGCGGGTCTTCCACAGATACGCAGTATTTT. It encodes CASSSPGTSGSSTDTQYF.

The chain joins TRBV6-4 to TRBJ1-1; D gene uncertain. The V gene's germline CDR1 is MRHNA and CDR2 SNTAGT. CDR3 length: 13 amino acids. The V end lost 0 bases, the J end lost 7 bases, and 9 bases lay between the germline ends. The CDR3 DNA reads as TGTGCCAGCAGTGACTCCCAGCGGGGTGAAGCTTTCTTT. It yields the protein CASSDSQRGEAFF.

The rearrangement uses TRBV5-4 and TRBJ1-2, with D hard to call. The CDR3 covers 16 residues. V gave up 7 bases and J gave up 4 bases, with 23 bases separating them. Looked up from germline, CDR1 is SGHNT and CDR2 is YYREEE (reference sequence). Here the CDR3 DNA reads TGTGCCAGCTGTGGCAACATACCAGGAAAGACCTATGGCTACACCTTC. Protein sequence: CASCGNIPGKTYGYTF.

The CDR3 coding sequence is TGTGCCAGCAGCCAAATCAGGGAGGACGAGCAGTACTTC. Translating gives CASSQIREDEQYF. V usage is TRBV4-2 and J usage is TRBJ2-7, with TRBD2 as a possible D gene (6 bases). The V end was cut by 2 bases, the J end by 5 bases, with 10 bases between. Germline CDR1 LGHNA, CDR2 YNFKEQ. The length of the CDR3 is 13 residues.

The chain is built from TRBV7-2 and TRBJ2-6; D remains ambiguous. Per the germline V gene, CDR1 is SGHTA and CDR2 is FQGNSA. V lost 4 bases and J 5 bases, leaving 24 bases between the germline ends. The length of the CDR3 is 19 residues. CDR3 sequence: CASSCVIRGRQSRANVLTF. The CDR3 DNA reads as TGTGCCAGCAGCTGCGTGATCAGAGGACGACAAAGTCGGGCCAACGTCCTGACTTTC.

This rearrangement joins TRBV19 to TRBJ1-1; possibly TRBD1 for D (5 bases). The CDR3 runs to 15 residues. V shed 2 bases and J shed 0 bases, with 10 bases lying between them. Germline CDR1 LNHDA, CDR2 SQIVND (reference sequence). CDR3 bases: TGTGCCAGTAGTATACTGCAGGGTATGAACACTGAAGCTTTCTTT. It encodes CASSILQGMNTEAFF. Together with reference TRBV19 and TRBJ1-1, the CDR3 gives the full variable domain: DGGITQSPKYLFRKEGQNVTLSCEQNLNHDAMYWYRQDPGQGLRLIYYSQIVNDFQKGDIAEGYSVSREKKESFPLTVTSAQKNPTAFYLCASSILQGMNTEAFFGQGTRLTVV.

This clone was seen once. The chain employs TRBV6-8 and TRBJ2-1; D not resolved. The CDR3 sequence is 17 residues long. The V gene lost 5 bases and the J gene lost 0 bases, with 17 bases spanning the gap. CDR1 and CDR2 from the germline V gene are MNHGY and SAAAGT. The CDR3 sequence: CASSHREWGYSYNEQFF. CDR3 DNA: TGTGCCAGCAGTCACCGCGAATGGGGATACTCCTACAATGAGCAGTTCTTC.

J is TRBJ2-1 and V is TRBV7-9, with D hard to call. CDR3 length: 15 residues. Germline V gene sequence: CDR1 SEHNR, CDR2 FQNEAQ (reference sequence). V was cut by 4 bases and J by 6 bases, with 16 bases left in between. CDR3 sequence (DNA): TGTGCCAGCAGCTACCAGTTGAGGCGCGGCAATGAGCAGTTCTTC. It is translated as CASSYQLRRGNEQFF. The complete variable domain, with remaining parts taken from reference TRBV7-9 and TRBJ2-1, reads DTGVSQNPRHKITKRGQNVTFRCDPISEHNRLYWYRQTLGQGPEFLTYFQNEAQLEKSRLLSDRFSAERPKGSFSTLEIQRTEQGDSAMYLCASSYQLRRGNEQFFGPGTRLTVL.

There are a few counts of this clone. It differs at one base from a far larger clone, so likely a read error. The gene calls are TRBV4-2 and TRBJ1-3, with TRBD1 matching 7 bases. J was trimmed by 2 bases and V by 0 bases; bases with no gene match: 1. The CDR3 extends over 15 amino acids. The V gene's germline CDR1 is LGHNA and CDR2 YNFKEQ. The CDR3 DNA reads TGTGCCAGCAGCCAAGACCAGGGGGCTGGAAACACCATATATTTT. Protein: CASSQDQGAGNTIYF.

The chain employs TRBV5-4 and TRBJ2-7; 9 nucleotides agree with TRBD2. The CDR3 contains 16 residues. V gave up 0 bases and J gave up 0 bases; unmatched junction bases: 4. Per the germline V gene, CDR1 is SGHNT and CDR2 is YYREEE (reference sequence). CDR3: CASSLVGSGSSYEQYV. CDR3 nucleotide sequence: TGTGCCAGCAGCTTGGTGGGTAGCGGGAGCTCCTACGAGCAGTACGTC.

V gene TRBV11-3 combines with J gene TRBJ2-2, with D uncertain. In germline, CDR1 is SGHNT, CDR2 YENEEA. The CDR3 runs to 15 residues. Trimming removed 4 bases from V and 4 bases from J, with 13 bases in between. CDR3 DNA: TGTGCCAGCAGCTCATACAGTGGTGCCACCGGGGAGCTGTTTTTT. Protein sequence: CASSSYSGATGELFF.

This clone appeared a single time. J is TRBJ2-5 and V is TRBV6-5; no reliable D call. This CDR3 has 13 residues. Germline V gene sequence: CDR1 MNHEY, CDR2 SVGAGI. V was clipped by 0 bases and J by 0 bases, with 2 bases between them. This chain's CDR3 is CASSYSNQETQYF. Here the CDR3 DNA reads TGTGCCAGCAGTTACTCGAACCAAGAGACCCAGTACTTC.

V and J are TRBV28 and TRBJ1-2, with 8 bases identical to TRBD1. The V segment lost 4 bases and the J segment 2 bases; nucleotides outside the gene matches: 9. The germline V gene has CDR1 MDHEN and CDR2 SYDVKM. This CDR3 is built from 16 residues. The CDR3 sequence is CASSWEGQGENYGYTF. The CDR3 DNA follows: TGTGCCAGCAGTTGGGAAGGACAGGGAGAAAACTATGGCTACACCTTC.

The chain employs TRBV18 and TRBJ1-1, with a possible D match to TRBD1 (5 bases). CDR1 and CDR2 from the germline V gene are KGHSH and LQKENI. The V and J ends lost 5 bases and 3 bases respectively, with 10 bases between them. The CDR3 is 13 amino acids. CDR3 residues: CASSDSRDTEAFF. CDR3 coding DNA: TGTGCCAGCTCAGACAGTAGGGACACTGAAGCTTTCTTT.

In this sample, this clone is large (0.1 to 1%). Other nucleotide sequences in the sample specify the same CDR3. The chain has TRBV6-4 and TRBJ1-2, with a possible D match to TRBD1 (5 bases). Germline assignment: CDR1 MRHNA and CDR2 SNTAGT. V was trimmed by 6 bases and J by 2 bases, leaving 16 bases between them. There are 15 residues in the CDR3. The CDR3 loop reads CASSQGRGRNYGYTF. CDR3 bases: TGTGCCAGCAGCCAGGGTCGGGGGAGGAACTATGGCTACACCTTC.

The chain carries TRBV4-3 and TRBJ1-3, with 7 positions matching TRBD1. CDR3 size: 15 residues. Germline CDR1 and CDR2: LGHNA and YSLEER. The V gene end was trimmed by 0 bases and the J gene end by 2 bases; junction bases not matched to a gene: 1. CDR3 DNA: TGCGCCAGCAGCCAAGACCAGGGGGCTGGAAACACCATATATTTT. This sequence encodes CASSQDQGAGNTIYF.

The chain combines TRBV5-1 with TRBJ2-2; D is uncertain. V lost 0 bases, J lost 5 bases, and 8 bases lay in between. Germline CDR1 is SGHRS and CDR2 is YFSETQ. The CDR3 consists of 14 residues. CDR3 in amino acids: CASSLGQLTGELFF. The CDR3 nucleotides read TGCGCCAGCAGCTTGGGGCAACTTACCGGGGAGCTGTTTTTT.

With respect to this clone: Since a far larger clone is one base different, this is likely a read error. V usage is TRBV14 and J usage is TRBJ1-6; D remains unclear. V dropped 2 bases and J dropped 8 bases, with 10 bases sitting between them. Germline V CDR1 and CDR2: SGHDN, FVKESK. CDR3 size: 14 residues. CDR3 DNA sequence: TGTGCCAGCAGCCAATGGGGTATTTATTCACCCCTCCACTTT. Encoded protein: CASSQWGIYSPLHF. The full variable domain, its missing parts supplied by reference TRBV14 and TRBJ1-6, is EAGVTQFPSHSVIEKGQTVTLRCDPISGHDNLYWYRRVMGKEIKFLLHFVKESKQDESGMPNNRFLAERTGGTYSTLKVQPAELEDSGVYFCASSQWGIYSPLHFGNGTRLTVT.

This clone was seen only a few times. The junction shows a germline mismatch at one end, possibly a read error. The V gene is TRBV27, the J gene TRBJ2-7, with 9 bases that match TRBD2. Per the germline V gene, CDR1 is MNHEY and CDR2 is SMNVEV (reference sequence). This CDR3 region has 15 residues. The CDR3: CASSLSGGRGYEQDF. The CDR3 nucleotides are TGTGCCAGCAGTTTATCAGGCGGGAGGGGGTACGAGCAGGACTTC.

V is TRBV11-3 and J is TRBJ1-2; no definite D call. Trimming shortened V by 3 bases and J by 4 bases, and 18 bases separated the two germline ends. Germline V gene sequence: CDR1 SGHNT, CDR2 YENEEA. The CDR3 loop spans 16 amino acids. The CDR3 DNA reads TGTGCCAGCAGCTTCCATAATCTCGGAAAGACCTATGGCTACACCTTC. Its translation: CASSFHNLGKTYGYTF.